This T cell receptor (beta chain) was captured in a study of regulatory T cells in long-lasting Graves disease. The sample's time point: persistent/refractory GD, antithyroid drugs over 5 years with positive TRAb. The TCR library was prepared using RNA isolated from PBMCs. The TCR beta library used iRepertoire HTBI primers with Arm-PCR amplification of CDR3. TCRdb ran MiXCR on the multiplex PCR reads and lists one entry per CDR3 protein. The sample lists 400,000 to 500,000 distinct CDR3 sequences; 21% were seen once. The germline V gene has CDR1 SEHNR and CDR2 FQNEAQ (reference sequence). The CDR3 length is 16 residues. V lost 5 bases to trimming and J lost 4 bases; unmatched junction nucleotides: 12.

The sequence derives from a female donor with Graves disease. Sequencing was performed on peripheral blood mononuclear cells (PBMCs), taken when the disease was refractory, from a patient treated with antithyroid drugs. The chain links TRBV7-9 to TRBJ2-5; TRBD2 aligns across 8 bases. This CDR3 reads CASSLSTGTRGETQYF. The CDR3 DNA follows: TGTGCCAGCAGCCTCTCCACCGGGACTAGGGGAGAGACCCAGTACTTC.